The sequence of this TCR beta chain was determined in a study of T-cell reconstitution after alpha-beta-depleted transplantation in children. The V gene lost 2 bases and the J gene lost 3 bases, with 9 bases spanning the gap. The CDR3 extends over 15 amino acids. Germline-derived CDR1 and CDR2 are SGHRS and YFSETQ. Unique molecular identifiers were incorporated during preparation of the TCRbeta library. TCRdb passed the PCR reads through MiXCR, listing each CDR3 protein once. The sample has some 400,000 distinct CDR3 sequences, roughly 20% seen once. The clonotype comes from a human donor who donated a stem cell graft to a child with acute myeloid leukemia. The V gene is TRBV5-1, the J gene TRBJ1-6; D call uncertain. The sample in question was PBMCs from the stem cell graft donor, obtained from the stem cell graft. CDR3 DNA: TGCGCCAGCAGCTTTAAGGGCGACTATAATTCACCCCTCCACTTT. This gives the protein CASSFKGDYNSPLHF.